This T cell receptor (beta chain) was found in a study of T cells expressing NK-cell markers. Study-wide context: Sequencing covered eight donors, seven HCMV-seropositive and one seronegative.

TCR beta libraries carry UMIs added by 5'RACE template switching. Using the 5' RACE reads, TCRdb records one entry per CDR3 protein without DNA. The sample spans about half a million distinct CDR3 sequences; the ten largest clones claim about 1.5%. The germline CDR1 and CDR2 sequences are LGHNA and YNFKEQ. The length of the CDR3 is 17 residues. Study results and limitations: Of CD8+ T cells, 1.0-7.0% belonged to dominant NKG2C+ clonotypes in several donors.

For this clonotype: Its specificity is not known.

Sequenced input: blood T cells: a sorted CD56 or NKG2C T cell subset, CD4+ or CD8+ T cells, or bulk PBMC T cells (not recorded which). The rearrangement joins TRBV4-2 to TRBJ2-1; TCRdb reports TRBD2, a call that lacks DNA to check it against. This clonotype was obtained from a woman between 50 and 59 years old in good health. CDR3: CASSQGPPGSSYNEQFF.